This entry lists 8 T cell receptor beta chains sequenced from one sample in a study of response to subunit inactivated influenza vaccine (dated by TCRdb to between 2017 and 2018). The method behind the library was RT-PCR. The instrument given in TCRdb is Illumina HiSeq 2500. TCRdb cleaned the public reads at Q25 with fastp, built clones with MiXCR and kept in-frame beta chains. Every distinct CDR3 protein forms one entry, paired with its most common genes and DNA. The sample has about 650,000 distinct CDR3 sequences on record, less than 20% of them singletons. The ten largest clones add up to roughly 10% of the sample. Sequenced material: PBMCs from blood, taken roughly 13 days after vaccination. Source of these receptors: a middle-aged man who received an inactivated influenza vaccine. Donor details come from another sample of the same person, matched by shared clones.

The CDR3 reads CSARDPVLPAGELFF. In DNA, the CDR3 is TGCAGTGCTAGAGATCCCGTCCTACCGGCCGGGGAGCTGTTTTTT. J is TRBJ2-2 and V is TRBV20-1; D is undetermined. This CDR3 has 15 amino acids. The germline V gene encodes CDR1 DFQATT and CDR2 SNEGSKA (reference sequence). V was pared by 0 bases and J by 6 bases, with 14 bases between.

There are a few counts of this clonotype. The rearrangement joins TRBV27 to TRBJ2-1; 14 bases fit TRBD2. The CDR3 contains 16 residues. From germline, CDR1 is MNHEY and CDR2 SMNVEV (reference sequence). V lost 4 bases to trimming and J lost 10 bases; unmatched junction nucleotides: 9. In DNA form, the CDR3 reads TGTGCCAGCAGTTCCTGGGGACTAGCGGGAGCAAGGGAGCAGTTCTTC. It codes for CASSSWGLAGAREQFF.

This clonotype was recorded once. This rearrangement joins TRBV7-8 to TRBJ1-3; D unclear. The CDR3 has 13 amino acids. V was clipped by 7 bases and J by 3 bases, with 10 bases between them. Germline V lookup: CDR1 SGHVS, CDR2 FQNEAQ. The CDR3 spells CASNPLDGNTIYF. In DNA, the CDR3 is TGTGCCAGCAACCCACTAGATGGAAACACCATATATTTT.

The V and J genes are TRBV13 and TRBJ2-3; D remains ambiguous. The CDR3 consists of 12 residues. Germline V gives CDR1 PRHDT, CDR2 FYEKMQ (reference sequence). Trimming shortened V by 5 bases and J by 4 bases, and 7 bases separated the two germline ends. CDR3 sequence reads: CASSPHPDTQYF. The CDR3 DNA sequence: TGTGCCAGCAGCCCTCACCCAGATACGCAGTATTTT.

This chain joins TRBV3-1 and TRBJ1-1; D possibly corresponds to TRBD1 (6 bases). CDR1 LGHDT and CDR2 YNNKEL come from the germline V gene (reference sequence). CDR3 size: 14 residues. The germline V and J ends were trimmed by 1 base and 3 bases, with 9 bases remaining between them. This CDR3 is CASSQGGGHTEAFF. The CDR3 nucleotides are TGTGCCAGCAGCCAAGGGGGGGGCCACACTGAAGCTTTCTTT.

This clonotype was detected only a few times. The CDR3 loop is CASSPFDYEKLFF. The DNA for the CDR3 is TGTGCCAGCAGTCCCTTCGATTATGAAAAACTGTTTTTT. The chain uses TRBV28 and TRBJ1-4; no definite D call. V shed 5 bases and J shed 6 bases, with 10 bases lying between them. The CDR3 loop spans 13 amino acids. Germline CDR1 is MDHEN and CDR2 is SYDVKM.

This clonotype is a singleton in its sample. This sequence joins TRBV5-1 and TRBJ2-3; weak D call: TRBD1 (6 bases). The CDR3 contains 15 residues. In germline, CDR1 is SGHRS, CDR2 YFSETQ. V was cut by 4 bases and J by 3 bases, with 15 bases left in between. The CDR3 is CASSQINRDTDTQYF. CDR3 bases: TGCGCCAGCAGCCAAATCAACAGGGATACAGATACGCAGTATTTT.

This sequence joins TRBV3-1 and TRBJ2-7; 7 bases align to TRBD2. Trimming removed 7 bases from V and 3 bases from J; junction bases left unmatched: 12. CDR1 and CDR2 from the germline V gene are LGHDT and YNNKEL (reference sequence). The CDR3 length is 15 residues. The CDR3, as DNA: TGTGCCAGCACCCCTCGCGCGGGAGTGGGCTACGAGCAGTACTTC. Its protein product is CASTPRAGVGYEQYF.